The next 21 T cell receptor beta chains were all read from a single sample in a study of cytomegalovirus exposure and HLA in healthy donors. A multiplex PCR was run with 60 Vbeta primers and 13 Jbeta primers. Sequencing used immunoSEQ multiplex PCR; TCRdb keeps in-frame clones, though not all of them. The table includes about 160,000 clones, approximately 81% detected once. The sample consisted of PBMCs. The receptor set was obtained from a female donor in good health and CMV-seronegative.

The chain uses TRBV27 and TRBJ2-2; 11 positions match TRBD2. The germline V gene encodes CDR1 MNHEY and CDR2 SMNVEV (reference sequence). J gave up 2 bases and V 3 bases, and 5 bases lay outside the gene matches. The CDR3 totals 17 residues. This CDR3 reads CASSFFRLAGNTGELFF. In nucleotides, the CDR3 is TGTGCCAGCAGTTTCTTCAGACTAGCGGGAAACACCGGGGAGCTGTTTTTT.

The V and J genes are TRBV7-9 and TRBJ2-2; D remains unclear. Trimming took 5 bases from V and 6 from J, leaving 10 bases between them. Germline V gives CDR1 SEHNR, CDR2 FQNEAQ (reference sequence). CDR3 length equals 13 residues. CDR3 in amino acids: CASSPRSSGELFF. The CDR3 DNA reads as TGTGCCAGCAGCCCGAGGTCGTCCGGGGAGCTGTTTTTT.

This chain links TRBV19 with TRBJ2-5, with 12 bases that match TRBD2. From germline, CDR1 is LNHDA and CDR2 SQIVND (reference sequence). J lost 7 bases, V lost 5 bases, and 5 bases had no gene match. This CDR3 spans 14 amino acids. DNA of the CDR3: TGTGCCAGTAGTCCCGGACTAGCGGGGAGGACCCAGTACTTC. It specifies CASSPGLAGRTQYF.

The table lists this clone with a few counts. The chain's CDR3 is CASSPKDRGREQYF. CDR3 nucleotide sequence: TGTGCCAGCAGTCCCAAGGACAGGGGGCGAGAGCAGTACTTC. V and J are TRBV27 and TRBJ2-7, with 11 positions matching TRBD1. V shed 5 bases, J shed 7 bases, and the junction held 7 bases outside the gene matches. CDR3 length: 14 residues. Germline V lookup: CDR1 MNHEY, CDR2 SMNVEV (reference sequence).

This chain uses TRBV29-1 with TRBJ2-1; 10 bases line up with TRBD2. Germline CDR1 SQVTM, CDR2 ANQGSEA. The CDR3 totals 14 residues. V dropped 7 bases and J dropped 2; count of bases not matched to a gene: 5. CDR3 nucleotides: TGCAGCGCTATAGCGGGGGGCCCCTACAATGAGCAGTTCTTC. Residues: CSAIAGGPYNEQFF.

The V call is TRBV7-9, the J call TRBJ2-7, with 8 bases aligning to TRBD1. The germline V gene has CDR1 SEHNR and CDR2 FQNEAQ (reference sequence). CDR3 length: 15 residues. The junction had 7 bases not matched to a gene; V was cut back by 5 bases and J by 1 base. The CDR3 sequence is CASSLLRGRSYEQYF. Written as DNA, the CDR3 is TGTGCCAGCAGCCTACTCAGGGGGCGATCCTACGAGCAGTACTTC.

This clone occurred a few times. V is TRBV6-5 and J is TRBJ2-5; tentatively, D is TRBD1 (6 bases). Matching the DNA end better, TRBJ2-7 makes the J call doubtful. CDR3 length: 13 amino acids. The germline V gene has CDR1 MNHEY and CDR2 SVGAGI. CDR3: CASSRQASYEQYF. The CDR3 nucleotides read TGTGCCAGCAGTCGACAGGCGTCCTACGAGCAGTACTTC.

The chain links TRBV28 to TRBJ2-7, with D unclear. The CDR3 loop spans 13 amino acids. Germline V gives CDR1 MDHEN, CDR2 SYDVKM. Deletions cut 1 base from V and 6 bases from J, with 10 bases between. For the CDR3, the DNA is TGTGCCAGCAGTTTATCCCGTCCTTTCGAGCAGTACTTC. Its protein product is CASSLSRPFEQYF.

The V gene is TRBV27, the J gene TRBJ1-2; 10 nucleotides align to TRBD1. Per germline, CDR1 MNHEY and CDR2 SMNVEV (reference sequence). The J segment lost 4 bases and the V segment lost 3 bases, leaving 14 bases of the junction unmatched. The CDR3 extends over 18 amino acids. CDR3 in amino acids: CASSLVGTGVRTGYGYTF. In DNA, the CDR3 is TGTGCCAGCAGTTTGGTTGGGACAGGGGTAAGAACAGGCTATGGCTACACCTTC.

This clone occurred a few times. The gene calls are TRBV4-3 and TRBJ1-1; unclear D gene. Between the trimmed V and J ends, which lost 0 bases and 2 bases, there was a span of 7 bases. The length of the CDR3 is 14 residues. Germline CDR1 and CDR2: LGHNA and YSLEER. CDR3 sequence reads: CASSQDRINTEAFF. CDR3 coding DNA: TGCGCCAGCAGCCAAGATAGAATCAACACTGAAGCTTTCTTT.

As to this clone: One junction end disagrees with the germline gene, perhaps due to a read error. The rearrangement joins TRBV28 to TRBJ2-6; no firm D call. CDR1 and CDR2 (germline): MDHEN, SYDVKM. The CDR3 length is 12 residues. The DNA of the CDR3 is TGTGCCAGCAGCCCTGGCGCCAACGTCCTGACTTTC. Its protein product is CASSPGANVLTF.

V is TRBV2 and J is TRBJ2-2; 8 nucleotides match TRBD2. Germline V gives CDR1 SNHLY, CDR2 FYNNEI. Losses at the gene ends were 7 bases for V and 7 bases for J; bases not matched to a gene: 11. The CDR3 has 15 amino acids. CDR3: CASNPQRGRGGELFF. As DNA, the CDR3 is TGTGCCAGCAACCCCCAGCGGGGGCGGGGCGGGGAGCTGTTTTTT. Based on the CDR3 plus reference TRBV2 and TRBJ2-2, the full variable domain is EPEVTQTPSHQVTQMGQEVILRCVPISNHLYFYWYRQILGQKVEFLVSFYNNEISEKSEIFDDQFSVERPDGSNFTLKIRSTKLEDSAMYFCASNPQRGRGGELFFGEGSRLTVL.

In this sample, this clone turned up a few times. The chain joins TRBV2 to TRBJ1-5, with 7 bases fitting TRBD1. J was trimmed by 5 bases and V by 7 bases; bases with no gene match: 5. In germline, CDR1 is SNHLY, CDR2 FYNNEI. The CDR3 is made up of 13 amino acids. Written as DNA, the CDR3 is TGTGCCAGCAAACAGGGGACGCATCAGCCCCAGCATTTT. It is translated as CASKQGTHQPQHF.

The chain is built from TRBV6-5 and TRBJ2-7, with a weak D call TRBD1 (6 bases). Trimming shortened V by 1 base and J by 5 bases, and 9 bases separated the two germline ends. This CDR3 has 13 amino acids. Germline CDR1 and CDR2: MNHEY and SVGAGI. Here the CDR3 reads CASSYLGAHEQYF. The CDR3 DNA sequence: TGTGCCAGCAGTTACTTGGGGGCGCACGAGCAGTACTTC.

The chain links TRBV15 to TRBJ1-1; D gene unclear. CDR3 length: 13 amino acids. The germline V and J ends were trimmed by 0 bases and 1 base, with 3 bases remaining between them. Germline V CDR1 and CDR2: LNHNV, YYDKDF (reference sequence). CDR3 protein: CATSRDGNTEAFF. The CDR3 region has the DNA TGTGCCACCAGCAGAGACGGGAACACTGAAGCTTTCTTT. Supplemented by reference TRBV15 and TRBJ1-1, the full variable domain reads DAMVIQNPRYQVTQFGKPVTLSCSQTLNHNVMYWYQQKSSQAPKLLFHYYDKDFNNEADTPDNFQSRRPNTSFCFLDIRSPGLGDTAMYLCATSRDGNTEAFFGQGTRLTVV.

This clone was observed once. The chain carries TRBV29-1 and TRBJ2-5; 7 bases line up with TRBD2. Germline V gene sequence: CDR1 SQVTM, CDR2 ANQGSEA. This CDR3 has 14 amino acids. V shed 6 bases, J shed 5 bases, and the junction held 12 bases outside the gene matches. The CDR3 DNA follows: TGCAGCGTCGTCGCCGGAGGGGAGGGGGAGACCCAGTACTTC. It is translated as CSVVAGGEGETQYF.

The chain has TRBV2 and TRBJ2-1; possibly TRBD2 for D (5 bases). V was cut by 6 bases and J by 5 bases, with 17 bases left in between. CDR1 and CDR2 from the germline V gene are SNHLY and FYNNEI. The length of the CDR3 is 15 residues. This CDR3 is CASRELDIGDNEQFF. The CDR3 DNA follows: TGTGCCAGCAGGGAACTAGATATCGGTGACAATGAGCAGTTCTTC.

The chain employs TRBV28 and TRBJ2-4, with D maybe TRBD1 (5 bases). This CDR3 is 16 amino acids long. Germline V gene sequence: CDR1 MDHEN, CDR2 SYDVKM. V lost 4 bases, J lost 2 bases, and 15 bases lay in between. CDR3 loop: CASSSSTVWPKNIQYF. The CDR3, as DNA: TGTGCCAGCAGTTCGTCGACAGTTTGGCCCAAAAACATTCAGTACTTC.

This rearrangement joins TRBV6-5 to TRBJ1-6; D gene ambiguous. CDR3 length equals 13 residues. CDR1 and CDR2 from the germline V gene are MNHEY and SVGAGI. V was trimmed by 2 bases and J by 7 bases, leaving 6 bases between them. CDR3 region: CASSYESNSPLHF. CDR3 DNA: TGTGCCAGCAGTTACGAGTCCAATTCACCCCTCCACTTT.

This chain joins TRBV4-2 and TRBJ2-3, with TRBD1 as a possible D gene (6 bases). The CDR3 spans 15 residues. Deletions cut 0 bases from V and 4 bases from J, with 11 bases between. Germline assignment: CDR1 LGHNA and CDR2 YNFKEQ. CDR3 nucleotide sequence: TGTGCCAGCAGCCAAGATCTCAGGGGTGCAGATACGCAGTATTTT. Translating gives CASSQDLRGADTQYF.

This sequence joins TRBV6-1 and TRBJ1-2, with TRBD1 matching 9 bases. The CDR3 length is 16 residues. Per the germline V gene, CDR1 is MNHNS and CDR2 is SASEGT. The J segment lost 4 bases and the V segment lost 3 bases, leaving 9 bases of the junction unmatched. CDR3 nucleotides: TGTGCCAGCAGTGACCACGGGGACAGGGTTCCCTATGGCTACACCTTC. This gives the protein CASSDHGDRVPYGYTF.